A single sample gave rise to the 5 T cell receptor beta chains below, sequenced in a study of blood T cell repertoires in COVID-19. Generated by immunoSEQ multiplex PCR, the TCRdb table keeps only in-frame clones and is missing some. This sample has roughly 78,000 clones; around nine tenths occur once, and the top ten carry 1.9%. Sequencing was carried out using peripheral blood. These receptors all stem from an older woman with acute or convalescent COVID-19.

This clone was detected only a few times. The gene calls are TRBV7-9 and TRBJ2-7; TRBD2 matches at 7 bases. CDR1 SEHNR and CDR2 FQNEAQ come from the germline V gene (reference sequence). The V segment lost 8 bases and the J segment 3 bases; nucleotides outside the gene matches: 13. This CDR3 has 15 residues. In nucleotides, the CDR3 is TGTGCCAGCGTGCTGTCGGGGGGAGGTGACTACGAGCAGTACTTC. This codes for CASVLSGGGDYEQYF.

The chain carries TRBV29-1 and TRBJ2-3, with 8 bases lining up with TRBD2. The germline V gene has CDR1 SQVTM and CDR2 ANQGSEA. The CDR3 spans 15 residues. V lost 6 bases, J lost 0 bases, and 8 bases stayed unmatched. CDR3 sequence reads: CSVGASGPSTDTQYF. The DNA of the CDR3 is TGCAGCGTGGGGGCTAGCGGGCCAAGCACAGATACGCAGTATTTT.

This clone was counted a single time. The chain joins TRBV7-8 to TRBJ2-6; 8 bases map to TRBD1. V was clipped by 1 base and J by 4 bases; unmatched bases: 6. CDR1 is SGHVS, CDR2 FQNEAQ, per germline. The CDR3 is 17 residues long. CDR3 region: CASSLVGQGPGANVLTF. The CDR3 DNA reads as TGTGCCAGCAGCTTAGTCGGACAGGGCCCCGGGGCCAACGTCCTGACTTTC. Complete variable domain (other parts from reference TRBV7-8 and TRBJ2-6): GAGVSQSPRYKVAKRGQDVALRCDPISGHVSLFWYQQALGQGPEFLTYFQNEAQLDKSGLPSDRFFAERPEGSVSTLKIQRTQQEDSAVYLCASSLVGQGPGANVLTFGAGSRLTVL.

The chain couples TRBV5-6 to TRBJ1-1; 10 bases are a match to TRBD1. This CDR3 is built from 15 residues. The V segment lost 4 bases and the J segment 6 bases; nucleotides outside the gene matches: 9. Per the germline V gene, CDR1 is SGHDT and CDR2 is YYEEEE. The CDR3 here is CASSATGTGEPEAFF. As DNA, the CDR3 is TGTGCCAGCAGCGCAACCGGGACAGGGGAACCTGAAGCTTTCTTT.

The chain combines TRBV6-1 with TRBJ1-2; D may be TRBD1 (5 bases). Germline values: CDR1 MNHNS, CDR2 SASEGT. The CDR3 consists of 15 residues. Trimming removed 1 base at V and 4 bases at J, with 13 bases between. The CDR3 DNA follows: TGTGCCAGCAGTGAAGATCGGGGGGATGGCTATGGCTACACCTTC. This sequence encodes CASSEDRGDGYGYTF.